Listed below are T cell receptor beta chains from one sample, sequenced in a study of T cell repertoires in cytomegalovirus infection. Each CDR3 protein gets one entry after TCRdb re-called the reads with MiXCR. The sample shows about 890,000 distinct CDR3 sequences, approximately 31% of them seen only once. These receptors' antigens are unknown. Sequences were derived from cultured CD8+ T cells from PBMCs, sampled from culture after CMV antigen stimulation. Source of these receptors: a human donor in good health (CMV status not recorded). Some clones in this sample may be carry-over from other donors' samples. CDR3s include the opening cysteine and the closing phenylalanine or tryptophan. A D gene is named only where the DNA matches it firmly. Clone size, where shown, is once, few, many, or a class for clones that have expanded.

j_gene	abundance	v_gene	d_gene	CDR3nt	CDR3aa
TRBJ1-5	.	TRBV12-3/TRBV12-4	.	TGTGCCAGCAGCCAACACGGAGGCAATCAGCCCCAGCATTTT	CASSQHGGNQPQHF
TRBJ1-3	few	TRBV12-3/TRBV12-4	.	TGTGCCAGCAGTTTAATAGGAGAACCGCTTACTTCTGGAAACACCATATATTTT	CASSLIGEPLTSGNTIYF
TRBJ2-2	few	TRBV11-3	.	TGTGCCAGCAGCGCGAGGGGCCAGAACACCGGGGAGCTGTTTTTT	CASSARGQNTGELFF
TRBJ2-2	many	TRBV7-9	.	TGTGCCAGCAGCTTCGGGATTGTTGCACCCGGGGAGCTGTTTTTT	CASSFGIVAPGELFF
TRBJ1-5	many	TRBV24-1	.	TGTGCCACCAGTGATCCCTTCCGGGGTTCCCCCAATCAGCCCCAGCATTTT	CATSDPFRGSPNQPQHF
TRBJ2-7	few	TRBV12-3/TRBV12-4	.	TGTGCCAGCAGTTTGGACCCGCCCGAGGGGGAGCAGTACTTC	CASSLDPPEGEQYF
TRBJ2-1	few	TRBV28	TRBD2	TGTGCCACCTCGACTAGCGGGGGGGCATATGAGCAGTTCTTC	CATSTSGGAYEQFF
TRBJ2-3	.	TRBV3-1	TRBD2	TGTGCCAGCAGCCATCCGGGACAGGGGCACCCCGGGACTAGCGGGGGGGCAACAGATACGCAGTATTTT	CASSHPGQGHPGTSGGATDTQYF
TRBJ1-5	.	TRBV2	.	TGTGCCAGCAGTGAGGCGGGGAGGCAGCCCCAGCATTTT	CASSEAGRQPQHF
TRBJ1-4	.	TRBV7-9	TRBD1	TGTGTCAGCAGCCAAGACCCGGGACAGGGCGATGAAAAACTGTTTTTT	CVSSQDPGQGDEKLFF
TRBJ2-7	few	TRBV10-3	TRBD1	TGTGCCATCAGTGAGTCCCAGGGGGTAATTTACGAGCAGTACTTC	CAISESQGVIYEQYF
TRBJ2-6	.	TRBV5-4	TRBD1	TGTGCCAGCAGCTTCCGGGACAGGGTTTGGTCTGGGGCCAACGTCCTGACTTTC	CASSFRDRVWSGANVLTF
TRBJ1-5	.	TRBV6-6	.	TGTGCCAGCAGCCCCTGGGGGGGGAGCAATCAGCCCCAGCATTTT	CASSPWGGSNQPQHF
TRBJ1-4	.	TRBV4-3	.	TGCGCCAGCAGCCAAGACCCTCCCTGGTCTAATGAAAAACTGTTTTTT	CASSQDPPWSNEKLFF
TRBJ2-1	many	TRBV6-2/TRBV6-3	.	TGTGCCAGCAGCCCGACGAGCTCCTACAATGAGCAGTTCTTC	CASSPTSSYNEQFF
TRBJ2-1	few	TRBV29-1	TRBD1	TGCAGCGTTGTTATATGGGACAGGGATAGAGATGAGCAGTTCTTC	CSVVIWDRDRDEQFF
TRBJ2-1	.	TRBV12-3/TRBV12-4	TRBD2	TGTGCCAGCAGTTTGACTAGCGGGGGGCCCTACAATGAGCAGTTCTTC	CASSLTSGGPYNEQFF
TRBJ2-4	.	TRBV3-1	TRBD1	TGTGCCAGCAGCCAAAGACAGGGGACCAAAAACATTCAGTACTTC	CASSQRQGTKNIQYF
TRBJ2-5	many	TRBV7-3	.	TGTGCCAGCAGCGAGTCCCCGGGCCCCAGAAGGGAGACCCAGTACTTC	CASSESPGPRRETQYF
TRBJ2-1	many	TRBV7-2	.	TGTGCCAGCAGCTTTAATCGGGGGGCGCCTTACAATGAGCAGTTCTTC	CASSFNRGAPYNEQFF
TRBJ1-6	few	TRBV27	.	TGTGCCAGCAGTTTAGCCCGTGGAATACCCCTCCACTTT	CASSLARGIPLHF
TRBJ2-2	many	TRBV7-6	TRBD1	TGTGCCAGCAGCTTACGACAGGGGCACACCGGGGAGCTGTTTTTT	CASSLRQGHTGELFF
TRBJ2-7	few	TRBV7-6	.	TGTGCCAGCAGCGCGGCCGGGACGGCGACCTACGAGCAGTACTTC	CASSAAGTATYEQYF
TRBJ1-3	many	TRBV7-9	.	TGTGCCAGCAGCTTGTGGGTTTCACTCTTCCCCTCTGGAAACACCATATATTTT	CASSLWVSLFPSGNTIYF
TRBJ2-2	.	TRBV5-6	.	TGTGCCAGCAGCTTGGGGGAACGGGGGAGGACCGGGGAGCTGTTTTTT	CASSLGERGRTGELFF
TRBJ2-5	once	TRBV27	TRBD2	TGTGTCACCAGAAACGGGGGGGCCGCAGAGACCCAGTACTTC	CVTRNGGAAETQYF
TRBJ2-1	.	TRBV29-1	.	TGCAGCGTTGCCCCCGGGACCATTGAGCAGTTCTTC	CSVAPGTIEQFF
TRBJ1-5	many	TRBV7-2	.	TGTGCCAGCAGCGGAGACGGCAGGGGCAATCAGCCCCAGCATTTT	CASSGDGRGNQPQHF
TRBJ2-3	few	TRBV15	TRBD1	TGTGCCACCAGCGCCCCGGGACAGGGGAGCACAGATACGCAGTATTTT	CATSAPGQGSTDTQYF
TRBJ2-5	.	TRBV6-6	TRBD2	TGTGCCAGCCGTTACTCGACTAGCGGGGGGGCAAGGGAGACCCAGTACTTC	CASRYSTSGGARETQYF
TRBJ1-1	.	TRBV7-9	.	TGTGCCAGCAGCCCCCCACCTCCTGAAGCTTTCTTT	CASSPPPPEAFF
TRBJ2-1	.	TRBV10-3	TRBD2	TGTGCCATCAGTGAGTCGGGCGGGGGGGTCTATGAGCAGTTCTTC	CAISESGGGVYEQFF
TRBJ2-1	many	TRBV27	TRBD2	TGTGCCAGCAGTTACTCGGCGGGGGGGAGTGAGCAGTTCTTC	CASSYSAGGSEQFF
TRBJ1-1	few	TRBV2	.	TGTGCCAGCAGCGGTAAAGAAGCTTTCTTT	CASSGKEAFF
TRBJ1-2	few	TRBV5-6	TRBD1	TGTGCCAGCAGCTCCGGACAGGGTGTCGGCTACACCTTC	CASSSGQGVGYTF
TRBJ2-2	.	TRBV6-8	TRBD2	TGTGCCAGCACCCAGGGGTCCCTAGCGGGGTCCAAAACTAACACCGGGGAGCTGTTTTTT	CASTQGSLAGSKTNTGELFF
TRBJ2-1	.	TRBV28	.	TGTGCCAGCAGTTTCTCATTCATCAAGGGGAATGAGCAGTTCTTC	CASSFSFIKGNEQFF
TRBJ2-3	many	TRBV12-3/TRBV12-4	.	TGTGCCAGCAGTTTTTTCTTGGATACGCAGTATTTT	CASSFFLDTQYF
TRBJ2-1	.	TRBV4-1	.	TGCGCCAGCAAGGCGGCACCAGAGTACAATGAGCAGTTCTTC	CASKAAPEYNEQFF
TRBJ2-1	.	TRBV7-3	TRBD1	TGTGTCAGCAGCTTTGGGGCAGGGGGACCCTCCTACAATGAGCAGTTCTTC	CVSSFGAGGPSYNEQFF
TRBJ2-2	few	TRBV2	.	TGTGCCAGCTGGGGGGCGGTGCGCGGGGAGCTGTTTTTT	CASWGAVRGELFF
TRBJ1-2	many	TRBV7-6	.	TGTGCCAGCAGCGTTGGGACTACTAACTATGGCTACACCTTC	CASSVGTTNYGYTF
TRBJ2-3	few	TRBV4-1	TRBD2	TGCGCCAGCAGCCAAGATCGGACTAGCGAAACGACGGATACGCAGTATTTT	CASSQDRTSETTDTQYF